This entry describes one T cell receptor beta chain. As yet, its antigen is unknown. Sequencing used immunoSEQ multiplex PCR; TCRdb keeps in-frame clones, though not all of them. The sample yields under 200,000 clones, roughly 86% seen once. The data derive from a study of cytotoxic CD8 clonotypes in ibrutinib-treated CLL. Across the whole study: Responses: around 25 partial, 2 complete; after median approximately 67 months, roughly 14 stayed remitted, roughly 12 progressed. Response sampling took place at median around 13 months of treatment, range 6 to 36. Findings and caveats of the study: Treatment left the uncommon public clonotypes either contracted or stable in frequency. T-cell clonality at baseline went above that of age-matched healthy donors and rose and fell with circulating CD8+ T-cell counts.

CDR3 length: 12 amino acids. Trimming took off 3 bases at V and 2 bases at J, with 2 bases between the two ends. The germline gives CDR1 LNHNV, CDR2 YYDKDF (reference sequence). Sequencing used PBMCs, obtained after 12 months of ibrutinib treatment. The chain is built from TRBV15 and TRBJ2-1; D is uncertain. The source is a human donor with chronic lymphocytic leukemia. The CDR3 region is CATSSPYNEQFF. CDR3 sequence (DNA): TGTGCCACCAGCAGTCCCTACAATGAGCAGTTCTTC.